What follows is one T cell receptor beta chain and its context. The data are from a study of blood T cell repertoires in COVID-19. Across the whole study: COVID-19 samples from acute and convalescent phases originated in the United States, Italy and Spain. T cells, B-cell-depleted T cells, or PBMCs supplied cDNA or gDNA.

The data were produced by immunoSEQ multiplex PCR, yet TCRdb's version contains in-frame clones alone and is incomplete. The sample records a few hundred thousand clones, 80% to 95% being singletons. Seattle's enrolled individuals joined amid active infection and were then monitored longitudinally. The germline V gene encodes CDR1 SNHLY and CDR2 FYNNEI. The CDR3 covers 15 residues. V shed 6 bases, J shed 9 bases, and the junction held 11 bases outside the gene matches. The sequencing sample was made of peripheral blood. This TCR came from a person aged 18 to 35 with COVID-19, enrolled during active disease. The J gene is TRBJ1-4, the V gene TRBV2; 9 nucleotides line up with TRBD1. The DNA for the CDR3 is TGTGCCAGCAGGCAACCCGGGACAGGGTTGAAAAAACTGTTTTTT. Residues: CASRQPGTGLKKLFF. Supplemented by reference TRBV2 and TRBJ1-4, the full variable domain reads EPEVTQTPSHQVTQMGQEVILRCVPISNHLYFYWYRQILGQKVEFLVSFYNNEISEKSEIFDDQFSVERPDGSNFTLKIRSTKLEDSAMYFCASRQPGTGLKKLFFGSGTQLSVL.